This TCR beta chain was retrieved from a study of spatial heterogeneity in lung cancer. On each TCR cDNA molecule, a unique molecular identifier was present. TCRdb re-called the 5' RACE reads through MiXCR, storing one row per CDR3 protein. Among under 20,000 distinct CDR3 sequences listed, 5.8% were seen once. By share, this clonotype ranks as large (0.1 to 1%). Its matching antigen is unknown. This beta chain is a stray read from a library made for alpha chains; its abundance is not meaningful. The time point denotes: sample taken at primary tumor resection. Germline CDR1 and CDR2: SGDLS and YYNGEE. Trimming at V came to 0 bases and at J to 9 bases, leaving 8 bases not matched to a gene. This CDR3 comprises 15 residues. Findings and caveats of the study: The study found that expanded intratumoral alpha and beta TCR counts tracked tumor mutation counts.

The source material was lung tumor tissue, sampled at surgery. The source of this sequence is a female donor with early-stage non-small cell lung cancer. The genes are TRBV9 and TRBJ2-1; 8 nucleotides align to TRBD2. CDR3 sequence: CASSVGPQREFEQFF. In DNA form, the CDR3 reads TGTGCCAGCAGCGTAGGCCCCCAGCGGGAGTTTGAGCAGTTCTTC.